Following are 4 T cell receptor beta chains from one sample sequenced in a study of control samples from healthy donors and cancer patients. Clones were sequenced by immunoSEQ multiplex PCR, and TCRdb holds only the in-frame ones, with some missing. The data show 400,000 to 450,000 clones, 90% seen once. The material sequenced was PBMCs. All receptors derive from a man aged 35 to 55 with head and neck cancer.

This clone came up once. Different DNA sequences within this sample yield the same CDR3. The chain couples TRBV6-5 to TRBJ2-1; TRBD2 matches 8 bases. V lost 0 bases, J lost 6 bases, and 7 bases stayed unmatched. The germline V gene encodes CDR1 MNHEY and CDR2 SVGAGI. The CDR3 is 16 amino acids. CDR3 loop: CASSYSIGLAPNEQFF. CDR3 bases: TGTGCCAGCAGTTACTCGATAGGACTAGCCCCCAATGAGCAGTTCTTC.

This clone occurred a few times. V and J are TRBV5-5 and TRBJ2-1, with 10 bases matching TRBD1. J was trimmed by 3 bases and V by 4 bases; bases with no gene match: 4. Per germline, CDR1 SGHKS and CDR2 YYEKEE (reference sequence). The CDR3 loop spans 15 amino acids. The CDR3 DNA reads TGTGCCAGCAGCGTGGGACAGGGGTTCTACAATGAGCAGTTCTTC. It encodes CASSVGQGFYNEQFF.

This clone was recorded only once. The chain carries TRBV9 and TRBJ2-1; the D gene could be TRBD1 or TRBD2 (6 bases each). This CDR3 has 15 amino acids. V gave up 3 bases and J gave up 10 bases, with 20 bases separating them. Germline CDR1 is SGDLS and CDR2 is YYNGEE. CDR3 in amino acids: CASSAIREGGGEQFF. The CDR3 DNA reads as TGTGCCAGCAGCGCCATCCGGGAAGGAGGGGGGGAGCAGTTCTTC.

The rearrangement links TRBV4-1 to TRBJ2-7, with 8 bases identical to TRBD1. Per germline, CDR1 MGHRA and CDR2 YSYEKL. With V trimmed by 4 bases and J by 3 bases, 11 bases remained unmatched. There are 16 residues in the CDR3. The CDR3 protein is CASSLTSWDRNYEQYF. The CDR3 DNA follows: TGCGCCAGCAGCCTGACCTCTTGGGACAGGAACTACGAGCAGTACTTC.